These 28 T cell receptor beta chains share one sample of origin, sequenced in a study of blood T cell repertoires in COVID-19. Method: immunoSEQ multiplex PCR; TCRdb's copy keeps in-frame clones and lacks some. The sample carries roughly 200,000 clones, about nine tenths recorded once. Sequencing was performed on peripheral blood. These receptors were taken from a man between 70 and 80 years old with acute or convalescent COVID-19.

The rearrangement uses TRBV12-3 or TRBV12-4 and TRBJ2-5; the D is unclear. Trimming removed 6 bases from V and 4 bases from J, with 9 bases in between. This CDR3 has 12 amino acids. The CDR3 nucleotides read TGTGCCAGCAGCCTCTCCGGAGAGACCCAGTACTTC. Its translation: CASSLSGETQYF.

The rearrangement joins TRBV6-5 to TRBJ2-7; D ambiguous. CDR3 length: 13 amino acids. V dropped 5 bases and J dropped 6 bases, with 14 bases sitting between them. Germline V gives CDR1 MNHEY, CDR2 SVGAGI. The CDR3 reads CASSPLSNREQYF. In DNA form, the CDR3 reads TGTGCCAGCAGTCCCCTCTCTAATCGCGAGCAGTACTTC.

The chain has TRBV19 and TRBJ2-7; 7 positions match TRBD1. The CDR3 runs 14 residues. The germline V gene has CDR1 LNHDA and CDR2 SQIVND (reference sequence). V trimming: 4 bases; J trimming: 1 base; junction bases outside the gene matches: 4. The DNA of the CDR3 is TGTGCCAGTAGTAGATCAGGGGGATCCTACGAGCAGTACTTC. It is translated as CASSRSGGSYEQYF.

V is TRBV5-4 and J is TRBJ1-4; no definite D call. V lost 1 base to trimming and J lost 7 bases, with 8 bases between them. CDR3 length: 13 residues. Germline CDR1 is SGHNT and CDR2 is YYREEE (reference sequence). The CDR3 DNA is TGTGCCAGCAGCTTGTTGCCGGGTGAAAAACTGTTTTTT. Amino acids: CASSLLPGEKLFF.

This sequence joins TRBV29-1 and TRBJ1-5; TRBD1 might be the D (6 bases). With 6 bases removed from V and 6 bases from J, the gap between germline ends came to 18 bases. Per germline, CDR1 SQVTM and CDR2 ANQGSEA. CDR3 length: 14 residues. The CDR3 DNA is TGCAGCGTGGGGGCAGGGTCCGCGGCTCAGCCCCAGCATTTT. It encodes CSVGAGSAAQPQHF.

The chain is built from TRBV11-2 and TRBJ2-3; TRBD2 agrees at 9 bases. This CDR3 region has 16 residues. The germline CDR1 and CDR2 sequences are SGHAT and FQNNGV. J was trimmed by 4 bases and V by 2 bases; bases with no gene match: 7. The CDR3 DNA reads TGTGCCAGCAGCTTAACAGGCGGGAGGGGGTCAGATACGCAGTATTTT. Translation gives CASSLTGGRGSDTQYF.

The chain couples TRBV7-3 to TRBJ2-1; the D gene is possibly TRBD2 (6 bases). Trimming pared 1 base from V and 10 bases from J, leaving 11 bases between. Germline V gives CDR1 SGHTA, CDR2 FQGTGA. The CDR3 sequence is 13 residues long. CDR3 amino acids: CASSLMGGKEQFF. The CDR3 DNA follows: TGTGCCAGCAGCTTAATGGGGGGAAAAGAGCAGTTCTTC.

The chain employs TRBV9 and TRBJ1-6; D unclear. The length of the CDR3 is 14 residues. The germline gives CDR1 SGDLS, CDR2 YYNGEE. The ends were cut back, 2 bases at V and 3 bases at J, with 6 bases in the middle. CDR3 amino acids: CASSVNSYNSPLHF. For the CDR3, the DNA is TGTGCCAGCAGCGTGAACAGCTATAATTCACCCCTCCACTTT.

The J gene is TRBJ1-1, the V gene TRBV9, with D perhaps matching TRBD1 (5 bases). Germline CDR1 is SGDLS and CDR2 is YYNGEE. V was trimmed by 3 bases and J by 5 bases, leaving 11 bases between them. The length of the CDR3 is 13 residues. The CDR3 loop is CASSADSFTEAFF. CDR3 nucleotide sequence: TGTGCCAGCAGCGCCGACAGCTTTACTGAAGCTTTCTTT.

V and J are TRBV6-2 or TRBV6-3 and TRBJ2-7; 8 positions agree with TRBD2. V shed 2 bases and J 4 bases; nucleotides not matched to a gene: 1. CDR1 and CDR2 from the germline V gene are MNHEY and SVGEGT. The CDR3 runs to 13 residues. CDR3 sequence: CASSYTSGYEQYF. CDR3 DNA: TGTGCCAGCAGTTACACTAGCGGATACGAGCAGTACTTC.

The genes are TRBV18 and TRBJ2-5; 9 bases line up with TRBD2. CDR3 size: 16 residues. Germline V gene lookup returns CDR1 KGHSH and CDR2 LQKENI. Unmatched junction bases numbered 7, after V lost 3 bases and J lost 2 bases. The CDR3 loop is CASSPRLAVLQETQYF. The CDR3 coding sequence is TGTGCCAGCTCACCCCGACTAGCGGTGCTTCAAGAGACCCAGTACTTC.

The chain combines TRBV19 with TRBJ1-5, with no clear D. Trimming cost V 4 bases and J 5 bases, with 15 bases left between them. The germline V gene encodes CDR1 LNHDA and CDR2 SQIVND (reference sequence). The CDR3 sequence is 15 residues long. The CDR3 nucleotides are TGTGCCAGTAGTACCCGCGACCGGGTCGATCAGCCCCAGCATTTT. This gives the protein CASSTRDRVDQPQHF.

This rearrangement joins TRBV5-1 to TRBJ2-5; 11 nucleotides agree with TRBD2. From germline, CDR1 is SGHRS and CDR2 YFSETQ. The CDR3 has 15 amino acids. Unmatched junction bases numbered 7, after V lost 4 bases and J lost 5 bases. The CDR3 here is CASSPGASGGETQYF. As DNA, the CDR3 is TGCGCCAGCAGCCCCGGCGCTAGCGGGGGGGAGACCCAGTACTTC.

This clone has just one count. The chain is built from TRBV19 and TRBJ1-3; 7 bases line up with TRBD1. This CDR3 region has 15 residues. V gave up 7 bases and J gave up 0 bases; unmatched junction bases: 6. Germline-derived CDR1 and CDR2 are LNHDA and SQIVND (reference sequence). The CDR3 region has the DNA TGTGCCAGTATGCGAGCAGGGGGCTCTGGAAACACCATATATTTT. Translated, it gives CASMRAGGSGNTIYF. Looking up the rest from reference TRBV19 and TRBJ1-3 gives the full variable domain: DGGITQSPKYLFRKEGQNVTLSCEQNLNHDAMYWYRQDPGQGLRLIYYSQIVNDFQKGDIAEGYSVSREKKESFPLTVTSAQKNPTAFYLCASMRAGGSGNTIYFGEGSWLTVV.

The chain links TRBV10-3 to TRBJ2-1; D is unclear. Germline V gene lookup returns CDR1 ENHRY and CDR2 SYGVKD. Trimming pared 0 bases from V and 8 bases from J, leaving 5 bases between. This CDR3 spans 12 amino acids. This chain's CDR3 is CAISESRDEQFF. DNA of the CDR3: TGTGCCATCAGTGAGTCCCGAGATGAGCAGTTCTTC.

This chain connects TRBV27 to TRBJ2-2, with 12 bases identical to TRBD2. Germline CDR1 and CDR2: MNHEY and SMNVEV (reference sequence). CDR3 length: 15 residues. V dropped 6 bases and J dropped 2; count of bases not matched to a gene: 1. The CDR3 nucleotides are TGTGCCAGCAGGACTAGCGGGGGCAACACCGGGGAGCTGTTTTTT. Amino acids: CASRTSGGNTGELFF.

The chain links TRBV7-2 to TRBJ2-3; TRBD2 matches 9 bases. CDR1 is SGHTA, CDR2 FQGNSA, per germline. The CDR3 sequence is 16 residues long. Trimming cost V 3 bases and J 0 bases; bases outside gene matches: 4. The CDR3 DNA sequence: TGTGCCAGCAGCTTGACTAGCGGTACAAGCACAGATACGCAGTATTTT. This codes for CASSLTSGTSTDTQYF.

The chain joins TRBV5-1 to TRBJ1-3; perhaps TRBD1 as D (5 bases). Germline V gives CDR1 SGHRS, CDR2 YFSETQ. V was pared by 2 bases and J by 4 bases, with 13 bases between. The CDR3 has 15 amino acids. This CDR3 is CASSLDKDRGNTIYF. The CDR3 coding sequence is TGCGCCAGCAGCTTAGATAAAGACAGAGGAAACACCATATATTTT.

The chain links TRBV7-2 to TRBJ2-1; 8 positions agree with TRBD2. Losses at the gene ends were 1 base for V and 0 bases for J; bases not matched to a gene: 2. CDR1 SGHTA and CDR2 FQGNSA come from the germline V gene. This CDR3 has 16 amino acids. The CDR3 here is CASSLDSGSSYNEQFF. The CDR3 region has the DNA TGTGCCAGCAGCTTAGACAGCGGGAGCTCCTACAATGAGCAGTTCTTC.

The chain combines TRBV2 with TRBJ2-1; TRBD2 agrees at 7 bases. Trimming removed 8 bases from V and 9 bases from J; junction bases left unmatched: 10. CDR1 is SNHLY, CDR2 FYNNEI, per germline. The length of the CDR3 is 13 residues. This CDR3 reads CASVLRQRGEQFF. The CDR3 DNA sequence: TGTGCCAGCGTTCTGAGACAGCGGGGTGAGCAGTTCTTC.

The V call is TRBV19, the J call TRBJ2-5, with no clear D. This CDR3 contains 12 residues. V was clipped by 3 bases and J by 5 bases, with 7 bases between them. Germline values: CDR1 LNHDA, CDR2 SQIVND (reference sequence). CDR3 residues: CASSMWRETQYF. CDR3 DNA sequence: TGTGCCAGTAGTATGTGGCGGGAGACCCAGTACTTC.

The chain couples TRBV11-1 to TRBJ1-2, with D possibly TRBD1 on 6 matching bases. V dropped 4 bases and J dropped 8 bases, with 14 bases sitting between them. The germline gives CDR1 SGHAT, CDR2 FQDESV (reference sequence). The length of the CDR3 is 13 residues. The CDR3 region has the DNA TGTGCCAGCAGCTCTCAACAGGGTACGGGCTACACCTTC. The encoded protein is CASSSQQGTGYTF.

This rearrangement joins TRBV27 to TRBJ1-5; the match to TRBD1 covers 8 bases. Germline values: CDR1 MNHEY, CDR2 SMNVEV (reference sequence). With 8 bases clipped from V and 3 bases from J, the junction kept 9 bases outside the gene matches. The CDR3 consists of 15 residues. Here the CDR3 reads CASRLGQGDNQPQHF. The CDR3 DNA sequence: TGTGCCAGCCGACTAGGACAGGGCGACAATCAGCCCCAGCATTTT.

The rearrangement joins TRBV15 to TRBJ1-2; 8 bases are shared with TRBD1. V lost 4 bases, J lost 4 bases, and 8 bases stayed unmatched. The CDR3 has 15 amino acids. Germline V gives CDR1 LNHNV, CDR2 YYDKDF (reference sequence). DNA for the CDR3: TGTGCCACCAGCACTAAACAGGGGGATTTCTATGGCTACACCTTC. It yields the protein CATSTKQGDFYGYTF. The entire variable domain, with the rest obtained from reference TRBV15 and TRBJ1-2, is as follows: DAMVIQNPRYQVTQFGKPVTLSCSQTLNHNVMYWYQQKSSQAPKLLFHYYDKDFNNEADTPDNFQSRRPNTSFCFLDIRSPGLGDTAMYLCATSTKQGDFYGYTFGSGTRLTVV.

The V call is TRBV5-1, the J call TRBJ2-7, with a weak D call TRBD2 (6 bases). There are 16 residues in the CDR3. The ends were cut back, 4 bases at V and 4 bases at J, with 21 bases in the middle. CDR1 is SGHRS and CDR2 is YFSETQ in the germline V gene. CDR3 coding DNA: TGCGCCAGCAGCATGGGGGAGGTTTGGTCCATATACGAGCAGTACTTC. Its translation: CASSMGEVWSIYEQYF.

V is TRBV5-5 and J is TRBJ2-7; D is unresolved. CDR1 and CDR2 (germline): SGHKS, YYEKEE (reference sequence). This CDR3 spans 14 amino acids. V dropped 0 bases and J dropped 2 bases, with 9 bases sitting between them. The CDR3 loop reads CASSLAALTYEQYF. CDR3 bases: TGTGCCAGCAGCTTGGCCGCACTCACCTACGAGCAGTACTTC.

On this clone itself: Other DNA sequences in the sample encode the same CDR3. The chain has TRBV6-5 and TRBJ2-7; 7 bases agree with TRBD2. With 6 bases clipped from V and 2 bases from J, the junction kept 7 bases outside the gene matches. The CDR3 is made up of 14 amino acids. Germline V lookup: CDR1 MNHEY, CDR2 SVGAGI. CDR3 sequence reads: CASRRTSVAYEQYF. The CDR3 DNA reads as TGTGCCAGCAGGCGTACTAGCGTAGCCTACGAGCAGTACTTC.

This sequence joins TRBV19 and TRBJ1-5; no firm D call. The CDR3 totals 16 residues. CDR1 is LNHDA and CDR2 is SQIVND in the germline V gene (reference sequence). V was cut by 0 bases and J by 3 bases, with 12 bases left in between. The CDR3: CASSIDQVPINQPQHF. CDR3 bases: TGTGCCAGTAGTATAGACCAGGTTCCCATCAATCAGCCCCAGCATTTT.